This is a list of T cell receptor beta chains from one sample in a study of blood T cells in healthy people across ages. TCRdb itself ran the 5' RACE reads through MiXCR, one entry per CDR3 protein. The sample lists 870,000 or so distinct CDR3 sequences, 29% occurring once. Sequencing was carried out using blood. These receptors all stem from a woman older than 75 in good health. Each CDR3 is given with its conserved first and last residue. The D gene is left open where the match is weak. Rows give clone size only sometimes, using once, few, many, or a class for an expanded clone.

CDR3 protein | CDR3 DNA | clone size | J gene | D gene | V gene
CAWSAGGYKPQHF | TGTGCCTGGAGCGCCGGGGGTTATAAGCCCCAGCATTTT | NA | TRBJ1-5 | NA | TRBV30
CASSWGGLAKNIQYF | TGTGCCAGCAGTTGGGGAGGGTTAGCCAAAAACATTCAGTACTTC | NA | TRBJ2-4 | TRBD2 | TRBV27
CASSSTFIPASGYNEQFF | TGTGCCAGCAGTTCCACATTCATCCCGGCTAGCGGATATAATGAGCAGTTCTTC | NA | TRBJ2-1 | TRBD2 | TRBV11-3
CSVRQRSLTNSPLHF | TGCAGTGTTCGGCAGCGTTCACTCACTAATTCACCCCTCCACTTT | NA | TRBJ1-6 | NA | TRBV20-1
CASSLGGTDEQFF | TGTGCCAGCAGCTTAGGTGGGACAGATGAGCAGTTCTTC | many | TRBJ2-1 | TRBD1 | TRBV7-6
CASRGQGAGELFF | TGTGCCAGCAGGGGACAGGGGGCCGGGGAGCTGTTTTTT | few | TRBJ2-2 | TRBD1 | TRBV2
CASNLFRGLGNQPQHF | TGTGCCAGCAACCTATTCAGGGGGCTGGGCAATCAGCCCCAGCATTTT | few | TRBJ1-5 | TRBD1 | TRBV5-8
CASAGESYSEQYF | TGTGCCAGTGCGGGGGAGTCCTACAGTGAGCAGTACTTC | NA | TRBJ2-7 | TRBD2 | TRBV6-2/TRBV6-3
CASSPGGSADTQYF | TGTGCCAGCAGTCCGGGAGGCAGCGCAGATACGCAGTATTTT | NA | TRBJ2-3 | TRBD2 | TRBV12-3/TRBV12-4
CASSQDLGFTYNEQFF | TGCGCCAGCAGCCAAGACTTGGGGTTTACCTACAATGAGCAGTTCTTC | NA | TRBJ2-1 | NA | TRBV4-1
CAWSPQGGNEQFF | TGTGCCTGGAGTCCTCAGGGGGGAAATGAGCAGTTCTTC | once | TRBJ2-1 | NA | TRBV30
CASSSRWGAGEAQYF | TGTGCCAGCAGCTCTCGATGGGGGGCAGGAGAGGCCCAGTACTTC | NA | TRBJ2-7 | NA | TRBV7-6
CASSGGQGESDTQYF | TGCGCCAGCAGCGGAGGACAGGGGGAGTCAGATACGCAGTATTTT | many | TRBJ2-3 | TRBD1 | TRBV5-1
CASSLDRGYEQYF | TGTGCCAGCAGCTTGGACAGGGGGTACGAGCAGTACTTC | many | TRBJ2-7 | TRBD1 | TRBV6-2/TRBV6-3
CASSPLSPNEKLFF | TGTGCCAGCAGCCCCCTAAGTCCTAATGAAAAACTGTTTTTT | NA | TRBJ1-4 | NA | TRBV11-2
CASSLGRPLLWPSSYNEQYF | TGTGCCAGCAGTTTAGGGCGACCATTACTGTGGCCGAGCTCCTACAATGAGCAGTACTTC | NA | TRBJ2-7 | NA | TRBV12-3/TRBV12-4
CASSYNGRGGTDTQYF | TGTGCCAGCAGTTACAACGGTAGGGGGGGCACAGATACGCAGTATTTT | few | TRBJ2-3 | NA | TRBV6-2/TRBV6-3
CASSYLAIWTGNSPLHF | TGTGCCAGCAGTTACTTAGCCATATGGACTGGGAATTCACCCCTCCACTTT | NA | TRBJ1-6 | NA | TRBV6-2/TRBV6-3
CASSPRWVPAGVGNQPQHF | TGTGCCAGCAGCCCCCGGTGGGTTCCCGCGGGGGTAGGCAATCAGCCCCAGCATTTT | many | TRBJ1-5 | NA | TRBV27
CASSLGDRPSVGYTF | TGTGCCAGCAGCTTAGGAGACAGGCCCTCGGTTGGCTACACCTTC | few | TRBJ1-2 | NA | TRBV7-9
CASSSGRGDTDTQYF | TGTGCCAGCAGCTCCGGACGGGGAGACACAGATACGCAGTATTTT | NA | TRBJ2-3 | NA | TRBV11-3
CATGEGVYGYTF | TGTGCCACCGGTGAAGGCGTATATGGCTACACCTTC | many | TRBJ1-2 | NA | TRBV15
CSARVSRNQPQHF | TGCAGTGCTAGAGTCTCCAGGAATCAGCCCCAGCATTTT | NA | TRBJ1-5 | NA | TRBV20-1
CASSEGGTTGEQYF | TGTGCCAGCAGTGAAGGTGGCACCACGGGCGAGCAGTACTTC | many | TRBJ2-7 | NA | TRBV6-1
CSANTWTVETDTQYF | TGCAGTGCTAACACCTGGACAGTGGAGACAGATACGCAGTATTTT | many | TRBJ2-3 | NA | TRBV20-1
CASRGGGHSYEQYF | TGTGCCAGCCGGGGAGGGGGACACTCCTACGAGCAGTACTTC | NA | TRBJ2-7 | NA | TRBV7-8
CAISEIGTNYGCTF | TGTGCCATCAGTGAGATCGGGACAAACTATGGCTGCACCTTC | few | TRBJ1-2 | NA | TRBV10-3
CASSFLLGSSTDTQYF | TGTGCCAGCAGCTTCTTGTTGGGCAGTAGCACAGATACGCAGTATTTT | NA | TRBJ2-3 | NA | TRBV7-9
CASSPDWGVSYNEQFF | TGTGCCAGCAGCCCAGATTGGGGGGTCTCCTACAATGAGCAGTTCTTC | many | TRBJ2-1 | NA | TRBV9
CSVEMTAKETQYF | TGCAGCGTTGAAATGACGGCGAAAGAGACCCAGTACTTC | many | TRBJ2-5 | NA | TRBV29-1
CASSYFQGRDEQYF | TGTGCCAGCAGTTACTTCCAGGGCAGAGACGAGCAGTACTTC | NA | TRBJ2-7 | NA | TRBV6-2/TRBV6-3
CASSARQGGTQYF | TGTGCCAGCAGCGCTCGACAGGGGGGTACCCAGTACTTC | many | TRBJ2-5 | TRBD1 | TRBV11-1
CASSTPGQIYGYTF | TGTGCCAGTAGTACCCCGGGACAGATCTATGGCTACACCTTC | few | TRBJ1-2 | TRBD1 | TRBV19